This passage covers 16 T cell receptor beta chains from one sample sequenced in a study of long-term antiretroviral therapy in people with HIV. It was version v3.0 of the immunoSEQ assay that was run at survey level. Data came from immunoSEQ multiplex PCR; TCRdb stores just in-frame clones and leaves some out. The data contain about 23,000 clones, 85% of them singletons. Sequenced here: unsorted PBMCs, sampled 1.6 years after starting antiretroviral therapy. The receptor source for this set is a man aged 40-50 years with HIV.

The chain has TRBV11-2 and TRBJ1-6; no clear D. This CDR3 spans 15 amino acids. V was cut by 6 bases and J by 5 bases, with 14 bases left in between. Germline V CDR1 and CDR2: SGHAT, FQNNGV. This chain's CDR3 is CASRFSDTNNSPLHF. In DNA form, the CDR3 reads TGTGCCAGCAGATTCTCTGACACGAATAATTCACCCCTCCACTTT.

The chain's CDR3 is CASSYSGGQETQYF. DNA for the CDR3: TGTGCCAGCAGTTACTCGGGGGGGCAAGAGACCCAGTACTTC. The J gene is TRBJ2-5, the V gene TRBV6-5; the match to TRBD2 covers 7 bases. J was trimmed by 2 bases and V by 0 bases; bases with no gene match: 0. The CDR3 spans 14 residues. The V gene's germline CDR1 is MNHEY and CDR2 SVGAGI.

This sequence joins TRBV11-2 and TRBJ2-7; 10 positions match TRBD1. This CDR3 has 15 amino acids. The V segment lost 1 base and the J segment 2 bases; nucleotides outside the gene matches: 2. From germline, CDR1 is SGHAT and CDR2 FQNNGV. The CDR3 DNA follows: TGTGCCAGCAGCTTAGGAGGGACAGGGGCCTACGAGCAGTACTTC. Translating it yields CASSLGGTGAYEQYF.

V is TRBV9 and J is TRBJ2-7; maybe TRBD1 (6 bases). With 3 bases removed from V and 6 bases from J, the gap between germline ends came to 19 bases. Germline-derived CDR1 and CDR2 are SGDLS and YYNGEE. The CDR3 spans 15 residues. CDR3 sequence (DNA): TGTGCCAGCAGCGGCCGGGACACTCCCCTCTCCGAGCAGTACTTC. It specifies CASSGRDTPLSEQYF.

The chain couples TRBV6-1 to TRBJ2-2, with 7 nucleotides matching TRBD1. J gave up 7 bases and V 4 bases, and 9 bases lay outside the gene matches. CDR3 length: 15 residues. Germline V gene sequence: CDR1 MNHNS, CDR2 SASEGT. Written as DNA, the CDR3 is TGTGCCAGCAGTGTCCGGGACAGTTCTATCGGGGAGCTGTTTTTT. It yields the protein CASSVRDSSIGELFF.

This clone is a singleton in its sample. The chain uses TRBV30 and TRBJ1-1; no firm D call. V was pared by 8 bases and J by 0 bases, with 13 bases between. The CDR3 covers 13 residues. Germline V gene data show CDR1 as GTSNPN and CDR2 as SVGIG (reference sequence). CDR3: CAANRAMNTEAFF. As DNA, the CDR3 is TGTGCCGCAAATAGGGCCATGAACACTGAAGCTTTCTTT.

The chain joins TRBV7-9 to TRBJ2-7; perhaps TRBD2 as D (5 bases). Germline loops: CDR1 SEHNR, CDR2 FQNEAQ (reference sequence). The CDR3 is 14 amino acids. V lost 2 bases to trimming and J lost 0 bases, with 8 bases between them. Here the CDR3 reads CASSLTGFSYEQYF. The CDR3 DNA sequence: TGTGCCAGCAGCTTAACGGGGTTCTCCTACGAGCAGTACTTC.

The chain links TRBV5-4 to TRBJ2-7; the D is unclear. The V end was cut by 4 bases, the J end by 6 bases, with 14 bases between. The germline CDR1 and CDR2 sequences are SGHNT and YYREEE (reference sequence). The CDR3 totals 13 residues. Here the CDR3 reads CASSPGPLGEQYF. The CDR3 DNA sequence: TGTGCCAGCAGCCCCGGACCGTTGGGCGAGCAGTACTTC.

This clone was observed once. The gene calls are TRBV6-6 and TRBJ2-2, with D perhaps matching TRBD1 (5 bases). V was shortened by 2 bases and J by 3 bases, with 13 bases between the two germline ends. This CDR3 has 16 amino acids. Looked up from germline, CDR1 is MNHNY and CDR2 is SVGAGI (reference sequence). CDR3 sequence reads: CASSYKGAYDTGELFF. The CDR3 bases are TGTGCCAGCAGTTACAAAGGGGCGTATGACACCGGGGAGCTGTTTTTT.

The rearrangement links TRBV10-1 to TRBJ2-3; TRBD2 aligns across 11 bases. Germline trimming cut 4 bases from V and 1 base from J; bases unmatched to any gene: 4. Germline CDR1 reads WNHNN; CDR2 reads SYGVQD (reference sequence). This CDR3 region has 16 residues. DNA of the CDR3: TGCGCCAGCAGTGGAACTAGCGGGAGTGGCACAGATACGCAGTATTTT. Its translation: CASSGTSGSGTDTQYF.

In this sample, this clone is medium-sized. The chain links TRBV2 to TRBJ2-7; D call uncertain. The V gene's germline CDR1 is SNHLY and CDR2 FYNNEI. V lost 10 bases to trimming and J lost 6 bases, with 16 bases between them. The CDR3 is 12 amino acids. The CDR3 loop reads CAISRTSLEQYF. The CDR3 nucleotides are TGTGCCATAAGTAGGACCTCCCTCGAGCAGTACTTC.

This clone occurred once. J is TRBJ1-1 and V is TRBV6-5; D is undetermined. V was shortened by 0 bases and J by 10 bases, with 12 bases between the two germline ends. The germline V gene has CDR1 MNHEY and CDR2 SVGAGI. There are 13 residues in the CDR3. CDR3 loop: CASSYSPESGAFF. The CDR3, as DNA: TGTGCCAGCAGTTACTCGCCGGAGTCGGGAGCTTTCTTT.

The chain uses TRBV4-2 and TRBJ1-2; 10 bases fit TRBD1. The CDR3 runs to 15 residues. The germline CDR1 and CDR2 sequences are LGHNA and YNFKEQ. The V gene end was trimmed by 2 bases and the J gene end by 5 bases; junction bases not matched to a gene: 5. In nucleotides, the CDR3 is TGTGCCAGCAGCCAATCCGGGACAGGGGAATATGGCTACACCTTC. This encodes CASSQSGTGEYGYTF.

The genes are TRBV30 and TRBJ2-3; maybe TRBD2 (6 bases). V was shortened by 5 bases and J by 5 bases, with 11 bases between the two germline ends. The CDR3 contains 12 residues. The germline V gene has CDR1 GTSNPN and CDR2 SVGIG (reference sequence). The CDR3 loop reads CAWGLSVDTQYF. CDR3 DNA sequence: TGTGCCTGGGGACTATCTGTAGATACGCAGTATTTT.

The rearrangement joins TRBV29-1 to TRBJ2-5; D is uncertain. V was clipped by 5 bases and J by 3 bases, with 7 bases between them. Germline V gene lookup returns CDR1 SQVTM and CDR2 ANQGSEA. The CDR3 spans 11 residues. CDR3 protein: CSVTSEETQYF. CDR3 nucleotides: TGCAGCGTTACCTCGGAAGAGACCCAGTACTTC. Together with reference TRBV29-1 and TRBJ2-5, the CDR3 gives the full variable domain: SAVISQKPSRDICQRGTSLTIQCQVDSQVTMMFWYRQQPGQSLTLIATANQGSEATYESGFVIDKFPISRPNLTFSTLTVSNMSPEDSSIYLCSVTSEETQYFGPGTRLLVL.

This chain links TRBV29-1 with TRBJ2-7; TRBD2 agrees at 8 bases. There are 13 residues in the CDR3. Germline V gene data show CDR1 as SQVTM and CDR2 as ANQGSEA. After removal of 5 bases from V and 3 bases from J, the junction contained 6 bases not matched to a gene. This CDR3 reads CSVISGTSYEQYF. The CDR3 bases are TGCAGCGTTATATCCGGGACTAGCTACGAGCAGTACTTC.